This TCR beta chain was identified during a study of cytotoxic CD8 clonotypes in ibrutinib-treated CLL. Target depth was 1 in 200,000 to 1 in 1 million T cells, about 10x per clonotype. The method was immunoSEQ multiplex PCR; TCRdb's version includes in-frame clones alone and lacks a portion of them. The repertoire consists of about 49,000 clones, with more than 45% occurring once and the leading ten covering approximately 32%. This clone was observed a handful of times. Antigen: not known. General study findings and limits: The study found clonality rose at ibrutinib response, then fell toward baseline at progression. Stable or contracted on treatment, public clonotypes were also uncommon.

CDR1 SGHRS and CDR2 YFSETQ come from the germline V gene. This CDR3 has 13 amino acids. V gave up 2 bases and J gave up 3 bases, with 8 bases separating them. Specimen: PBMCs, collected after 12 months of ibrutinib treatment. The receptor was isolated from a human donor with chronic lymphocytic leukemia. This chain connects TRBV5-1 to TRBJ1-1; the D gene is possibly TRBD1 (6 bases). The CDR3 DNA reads TGCGCCAGCAGCTTTCACAGGGACACTGAAGCTTTCTTT. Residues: CASSFHRDTEAFF. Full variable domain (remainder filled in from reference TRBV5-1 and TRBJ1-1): KAGVTQTPRYLIKTRGQQVTLSCSPISGHRSVSWYQQTPGQGLQFLFEYFSETQRNKGNFPGRFSGRQFSNSRSEMNVSTLELGDSALYLCASSFHRDTEAFFGQGTRLTVV.